This section outlines one TCR beta chain sequence together with its context. The antigen this receptor binds is unknown. It has no much larger one-base neighbor in the sample; base qualities were not kept. This specimen belongs to a study of control samples from healthy donors and cancer patients (dated by TCRdb to 2018 to 2020). The library was built by means of the immunoSEQ multiplex PCR assay. As stored in TCRdb, this immuneACCESS dataset retains in-frame rearrangements with V and J assigned. A fraction of the clones does not appear; measured against another copy, unresolved V genes explain less than half of the discrepancy, and the remainder lacks a known reason. Within this sample are 150,000 to 200,000 clones, with 90% to 95% of them counted one time only. More than 1.2% of the sample is held by the ten biggest clonotypes. V is reduced by 3 bases and J by 4 bases, leaving a spacing of 20 bases between them. The germline V gene yields SGDLS for CDR1 and YYNGEE for CDR2. The CDR3 measures 17 amino acids from cysteine to phenylalanine. The only DNA kept is the CDR3, 51 bases in frame from the first base.

This clonotype was obtained from a man between 18 and 29 years old in good health. The sample consisted of blood. The rearranged segments are TRBV9 and TRBJ2-1; TRBD1 is possibly the D segment (6 matching bases). The nucleotide sequence is given as TGTGCCAGCAGCGAGGGGCGAGGGGGAGATATATACAATGAGCAGTTCTTC. Its coded protein is CASSEGRGGDIYNEQFF.